A selection of T cell receptor beta chains follows, all from one sample in a study of graft-versus-host responses after intestinal transplantation. Assay: immunoSEQ multiplex PCR; the TCRdb copy retains only in-frame clones and omits some. The sample lists fewer than 20,000 clones, just under 95% occurring once. The starting material was PBMCs, obtained 23 days after intestinal transplant. The receptors stem from a human patient who received an intestinal transplant, so some T cells may come from the graft donor. Each CDR3 is given with its conserved first and last residue. A D gene is named only where the DNA matches it firmly. Where a row states a size, it is once, few, many or the class of an expanded clone; other rows omit it.

clone_size,j_call,d_call,v_call,cdr3_aa,cdr3_nt
once,TRBJ2-2,-,TRBV6-5,CASNSRDNTGELFF,TGTGCCAGCAATTCCAGGGACAACACCGGGGAGCTGTTTTTT
-,TRBJ1-2,-,TRBV1,CTSSQDPGYTF,TGCACCAGCAGCCAAGATCCTGGCTACACCTTC
-,TRBJ1-5,-,TRBV27,CASSFAAVNQPQHF,TGTGCCAGCAGTTTTGCAGCGGTCAATCAGCCCCAGCATTTT
-,TRBJ2-6,-,TRBV9,CASSVASGSGANVLTF,TGTGCCAGCAGCGTAGCTAGTGGGTCTGGGGCCAACGTCCTGACTTTC
-,TRBJ2-6,-,TRBV27,CASSLGGAPISGANVLTF,TGTGCCAGCAGTTTAGGGGGGGCCCCCATCTCTGGGGCCAACGTCCTGACTTTC
once,TRBJ1-1,-,TRBV25-1,CASSERDNTEAFF,TGTGCCAGCAGTGAGAGGGATAACACTGAAGCTTTCTTT
-,TRBJ2-1,-,TRBV7-9,CASSPLGGLSSYNEQFF,TGTGCCAGCAGTCCCTTAGGAGGGCTTTCCTCCTACAATGAGCAGTTCTTC
-,TRBJ2-1,-,TRBV6-4,CASSEGVATYNEQFF,TGTGCCAGCAGTGAGGGGGTGGCGACCTACAATGAGCAGTTCTTC
-,TRBJ1-1,-,TRBV18,CASSSRAVNTEAFF,TGTGCCAGCTCATCCAGAGCGGTGAACACTGAAGCTTTCTTT
once,TRBJ2-5,-,TRBV7-9,CASSLVQTQETQYF,TGTGCCAGCAGCTTAGTGCAGACCCAAGAGACCCAGTACTTC
-,TRBJ2-7,TRBD1,TRBV7-9,CASSLIFEGGQGVYEQYF,TGTGCCAGCAGCTTAATTTTCGAGGGGGGACAGGGGGTGTACGAGCAGTACTTC
-,TRBJ2-5,-,TRBV7-9,CASSQSREMVTQYF,TGTGCCAGCAGCCAATCTCGGGAGATGGTGACCCAGTACTTC
-,TRBJ2-6,-,TRBV7-6,CASSLRVAGSGANVLTF,TGTGCCAGCAGCTTACGGGTTGCGGGCTCTGGGGCCAACGTCCTGACTTTC
-,TRBJ1-5,-,TRBV4-3,CASSQPEGQPQHF,TGCGCCAGCAGCCAACCGGAGGGTCAGCCCCAGCATTTT
-,TRBJ2-7,TRBD1,TRBV11-3,CASSSLDRGMYSYEQYF,TGTGCCAGCAGCTCACTTGACAGGGGCATGTACTCCTACGAGCAGTACTTC
few,TRBJ2-2,TRBD1,TRBV2,CASRYGTGTNTGELFF,TGTGCCAGCAGGTACGGGACAGGGACGAACACCGGGGAGCTGTTTTTT
-,TRBJ2-7,-,TRBV28,CASSLRGATYEQYF,TGTGCCAGCAGTTTGAGGGGGGCGACCTACGAGCAGTACTTC
-,TRBJ2-7,-,TRBV7-8,CASSTGNEQYF,TGTGCCAGCAGCACTGGCAACGAGCAGTACTTC
once,TRBJ1-2,-,TRBV29-1,CSVGDWGSNYGYTF,TGCAGCGTTGGGGACTGGGGATCTAACTATGGCTACACCTTC
-,TRBJ2-5,-,TRBV5-1,CASSNGETQYF,TGCGCCAGCAGCAACGGAGAGACCCAGTACTTC
-,TRBJ2-7,TRBD2,TRBV27,CATRAGASYEQYF,TGTGCCACCCGAGCGGGAGCGTCCTACGAGCAGTACTTC
-,TRBJ2-5,TRBD1,TRBV5-6,CASSWGTGKETQYF,TGTGCCAGCAGCTGGGGGACAGGGAAAGAGACCCAGTACTTC
-,TRBJ2-1,-,TRBV14,CASSQDRWGGPYNEQFF,TGTGCCAGCAGCCAAGATCGATGGGGGGGGCCTTACAATGAGCAGTTCTTC
-,TRBJ2-7,-,TRBV28,CASSLLRKSYEQYF,TGTGCCAGCAGTTTATTGCGGAAAAGCTACGAGCAGTACTTC
-,TRBJ2-7,TRBD1,TRBV9,CASSEGGTGLYEQYF,TGTGCCAGCAGCGAAGGGGGGACAGGCCTCTACGAGCAGTACTTC
-,TRBJ2-7,-,TRBV27,CASSLGRGSSYEQYF,TGTGCCAGCAGTTTAGGTAGGGGCTCCTCCTACGAGCAGTACTTC
-,TRBJ1-3,-,TRBV28,CASSLDGNTIYF,TGTGCCAGCAGTTTGGATGGAAACACCATATATTTT
-,TRBJ2-2,-,TRBV7-6,CATSVPNTGELFF,TGTGCCACCTCGGTCCCCAACACCGGGGAGCTGTTTTTT
-,TRBJ1-5,-,TRBV23-1,CASSRGGGDQPQHF,TGCGCCAGCAGTCGTGGAGGAGGGGATCAGCCCCAGCATTTT
-,TRBJ2-1,TRBD2,TRBV15,CATSWGLAENEQFF,TGTGCCACCAGCTGGGGACTAGCGGAGAATGAGCAGTTCTTC
-,TRBJ2-3,-,TRBV30,CAGSPGADTQYF,TGTGCCGGATCTCCGGGGGCAGATACGCAGTATTTT
-,TRBJ2-7,-,TRBV12-5,CASGLAGTYEQYF,TGTGCTAGTGGTTTGGCCGGGACCTACGAGCAGTACTTC
-,TRBJ2-4,-,TRBV6-1,CASSESRAFKNIQYF,TGTGCCAGCAGTGAGAGCAGGGCTTTTAAAAACATTCAGTACTTC
-,TRBJ2-1,-,TRBV27,CASSLSAGPSLYNEQFF,TGTGCCAGCAGTTTATCGGCGGGACCGTCTCTATACAATGAGCAGTTCTTC
-,TRBJ1-5,-,TRBV30,CAWSPGRGNQPQHF,TGTGCCTGGAGTCCCGGACGGGGAAATCAGCCCCAGCATTTT
once,TRBJ1-5,-,TRBV5-8,CASSFSVVHSNQPQHF,TGTGCCAGCAGCTTTTCAGTGGTTCATAGCAATCAGCCCCAGCATTTT
once,TRBJ2-7,-,TRBV5-6,CASSLGLTPDEQYF,TGTGCCAGCAGCTTGGGACTCACGCCCGACGAGCAGTACTTC
-,TRBJ2-7,-,TRBV25-1,CASSDIGIPYEQYF,TGTGCCAGCAGTGATATAGGGATTCCCTACGAGCAGTACTTC
-,TRBJ1-4,-,TRBV11-2,CASSSWGLGDFEKLFF,TGTGCCAGCAGCTCATGGGGCCTTGGGGATTTCGAAAAACTGTTTTTT
-,TRBJ2-1,-,TRBV20-1,CSGQYNEQFF,TGCAGCGGGCAGTACAATGAGCAGTTCTTC
-,TRBJ2-2,TRBD1,TRBV29-1,CSVFIPGQLNTGELFF,TGCAGCGTTTTCATACCGGGACAGCTAAACACCGGGGAGCTGTTTTTT
-,TRBJ2-3,TRBD2,TRBV28,CASSLWAGGPGTDTQYF,TGTGCCAGCAGTTTGTGGGCGGGAGGGCCGGGCACAGATACGCAGTATTTT
-,TRBJ1-4,-,TRBV27,CASSLRWLGGVNEKLFF,TGTGCCAGCAGTTTACGTTGGTTGGGGGGCGTGAATGAAAAACTGTTTTTT
-,TRBJ2-2,-,TRBV7-9,CASSLASTWAGELFF,TGTGCCAGCAGCTTAGCTAGTACCTGGGCCGGGGAGCTGTTTTTT
-,TRBJ1-2,TRBD1,TRBV7-8,CASSLGQGFGFNYGYTF,TGTGCCAGCAGCTTAGGACAGGGGTTCGGGTTTAACTATGGCTACACCTTC
-,TRBJ2-5,-,TRBV18,CASSPQGTKETQYF,TGTGCCAGCTCACCACAAGGGACAAAAGAGACCCAGTACTTC
-,TRBJ2-2,TRBD2,TRBV27,CASSLGTSGRAGELFF,TGTGCCAGCAGTCTAGGGACTAGCGGGAGAGCCGGGGAGCTGTTTTTT
-,TRBJ1-1,-,TRBV6-6,CASSSLWGASPEAFF,TGTGCCAGCAGTTCTTTATGGGGGGCTAGCCCTGAAGCTTTCTTT
-,TRBJ2-7,-,TRBV29-1,CSVGGGREPYEQYF,TGCAGCGTGGGCGGAGGTCGGGAGCCCTACGAGCAGTACTTC
-,TRBJ2-1,TRBD2,TRBV28,CASSLYRPGGPNNEQFF,TGTGCCAGCAGTTTATACCGCCCGGGAGGGCCCAACAATGAGCAGTTCTTC
-,TRBJ1-1,-,TRBV29-1,CSVEVSAEAFF,TGCAGCGTTGAGGTGTCGGCTGAAGCTTTCTTT
-,TRBJ2-3,TRBD2,TRBV5-1,CASSSSGRGTDTQYF,TGCGCCAGCAGCTCTAGCGGGAGGGGCACAGATACGCAGTATTTT
-,TRBJ2-7,TRBD2,TRBV5-6,CASSSTSGSTYEQYF,TGTGCCAGCAGCTCTACTAGCGGGAGTACTTACGAGCAGTACTTC
-,TRBJ1-2,-,TRBV6-1,CASSEGLGLDGYTF,TGTGCCAGCAGTGAAGGGTTAGGGTTGGATGGCTACACCTTC
few,TRBJ1-4,-,TRBV5-4,CASSLGVEQGLNEKLFF,TGTGCCAGCAGCTTGGGGGTGGAACAGGGCCTTAATGAAAAACTGTTTTTT
-,TRBJ2-1,-,TRBV6-6,CASSYSGSRNEQFF,TGTGCCAGCAGTTACTCGGGCAGTAGGAATGAGCAGTTCTTC
-,TRBJ1-1,TRBD1,TRBV27,CASSWGTGSNTEAFF,TGTGCCAGCAGTTGGGGGACAGGCTCGAACACTGAAGCTTTCTTT